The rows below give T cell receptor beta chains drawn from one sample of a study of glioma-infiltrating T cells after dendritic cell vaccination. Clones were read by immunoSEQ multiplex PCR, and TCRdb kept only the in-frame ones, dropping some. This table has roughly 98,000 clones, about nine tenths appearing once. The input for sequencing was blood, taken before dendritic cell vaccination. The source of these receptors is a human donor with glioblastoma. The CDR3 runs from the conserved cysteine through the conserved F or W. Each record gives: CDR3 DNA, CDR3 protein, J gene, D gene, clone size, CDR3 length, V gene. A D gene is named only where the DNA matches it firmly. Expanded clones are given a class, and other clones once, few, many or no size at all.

DNA: TGTGCCAGCAGCTATCTAGTTGCCGGGGAGCTGTTTTTT; CDR3: CASSYLVAGELFF; J: TRBJ2-2; D: NA; size: NA; length: 13; V: TRBV7-2
DNA: TGCAGCGTTGAGACGGGAGCGGAGCAGTACTTC; CDR3: CSVETGAEQYF; J: TRBJ2-7; D: NA; size: NA; length: 11; V: TRBV29-1
DNA: TGTGCCAGCAGCTTAGTAGGGGGACGGGGTGAAAAACTGTTTTTT; CDR3: CASSLVGGRGEKLFF; J: TRBJ1-4; D: NA; size: NA; length: 15; V: TRBV7-2
DNA: TGTGCCAGCAGTGAAGTAGGGGGAACAGCCTACGAGCAGTACTTC; CDR3: CASSEVGGTAYEQYF; J: TRBJ2-7; D: NA; size: NA; length: 15; V: TRBV6-1
DNA: TGTGCCAGCAGCTTTCGTTTGCAGGCTTTCTTT; CDR3: CASSFRLQAFF; J: TRBJ1-1; D: NA; size: few; length: 11; V: TRBV5-6
DNA: TGTGCCAGCAGTTACTCGATTGATTCTGGGGCTAATGAGCAGTTCTTC; CDR3: CASSYSIDSGANEQFF; J: TRBJ2-1; D: NA; size: NA; length: 16; V: TRBV6-5
DNA: TGTGCCAGCAGCCAAGATTCGAGGGTTGGTGGCTACACCTTC; CDR3: CASSQDSRVGGYTF; J: TRBJ1-2; D: NA; size: NA; length: 14; V: TRBV14
DNA: TGTGCCATCAGTGAAGGGGCCCCGACTGGAAACACCATATATTTT; CDR3: CAISEGAPTGNTIYF; J: TRBJ1-3; D: NA; size: NA; length: 15; V: TRBV10-3
DNA: TGTGCCAGCAGTTACTCTTTTGGGGGGAACTATGGCTACACCTTC; CDR3: CASSYSFGGNYGYTF; J: TRBJ1-2; D: NA; size: NA; length: 15; V: TRBV6-5
DNA: TGTGCCTGGAGTGTTGGGGGACAGCCCCACTCCTACGAGCAGTACTTC; CDR3: CAWSVGGQPHSYEQYF; J: TRBJ2-7; D: TRBD1; size: NA; length: 16; V: TRBV30
DNA: TGCAGCGTTGCAGGTAACTCTGGAAACACCATATATTTT; CDR3: CSVAGNSGNTIYF; J: TRBJ1-3; D: NA; size: NA; length: 13; V: TRBV29-1
DNA: TGTGCCAGCAGCCACCGGGGTGGGCCTTTCGAGCAGTACTTC; CDR3: CASSHRGGPFEQYF; J: TRBJ2-7; D: NA; size: NA; length: 14; V: TRBV7-6
DNA: TGTGCCAGCAAACGGACAGGCGAAATCAATCAGCCCCAGCATTTT; CDR3: CASKRTGEINQPQHF; J: TRBJ1-5; D: TRBD1; size: NA; length: 15; V: TRBV2
DNA: TGTGCCAGCAGCTTGGCCGGGGCGGGGGGGCAAGAGACCCAGTACTTC; CDR3: CASSLAGAGGQETQYF; J: TRBJ2-5; D: TRBD2; size: NA; length: 16; V: TRBV5-6
DNA: TGTGCCAGCAGCCCCGTATACTACAATGAGCAGTTCTTC; CDR3: CASSPVYYNEQFF; J: TRBJ2-1; D: NA; size: NA; length: 13; V: TRBV7-9
DNA: TGTGCCAGCAGCCAAGATTATCTAGCGGGGACCCCTGCGCAGGAGCAGTACTTC; CDR3: CASSQDYLAGTPAQEQYF; J: TRBJ2-7; D: TRBD2; size: few; length: 18; V: TRBV4-2
DNA: TGCGCCAGCAGCTTCTCCGGGACAGGGGTGAACACTGAAGCTTTCTTT; CDR3: CASSFSGTGVNTEAFF; J: TRBJ1-1; D: TRBD1; size: NA; length: 16; V: TRBV5-1
DNA: TGCACCAGCAGCCAAGATCCGGACAAATCCTACGAGCAGTACTTC; CDR3: CTSSQDPDKSYEQYF; J: TRBJ2-7; D: NA; size: NA; length: 15; V: TRBV1
DNA: TGTGCCAGCAGCCACGTGGGACTAGCGGGATGGGGAGATACGCAGTATTTT; CDR3: CASSHVGLAGWGDTQYF; J: TRBJ2-3; D: TRBD2; size: few; length: 17; V: TRBV14
DNA: TGTGCCAGCAGCGGTGACATCGGCTATGGCTACACCTTC; CDR3: CASSGDIGYGYTF; J: TRBJ1-2; D: NA; size: NA; length: 13; V: TRBV5-5
DNA: TGTGCCAGCAGCCCTGAAGGCGGGGGAAACAATGAGCAGTTCTTC; CDR3: CASSPEGGGNNEQFF; J: TRBJ2-1; D: TRBD2; size: NA; length: 15; V: TRBV11-3
DNA: TGTGCCAGCAGCTCGACAGGTGGCGAGCAGTACTTC; CDR3: CASSSTGGEQYF; J: TRBJ2-7; D: NA; size: NA; length: 12; V: TRBV7-2
DNA: TGCGCCAGCAGCCAAGAGTTCGTACTAGCGGCCGAGCAGTACTTC; CDR3: CASSQEFVLAAEQYF; J: TRBJ2-7; D: TRBD2; size: NA; length: 15; V: TRBV4-1
DNA: TGTGCCAGCAGCCCCTCTGGAGCGGGGGCCTACGAGCAGTACTTC; CDR3: CASSPSGAGAYEQYF; J: TRBJ2-7; D: TRBD2; size: NA; length: 15; V: TRBV7-2
DNA: TGTGCCAGCAGTCCAGACAGCAGCATGAACACTGAAGCTTTCTTT; CDR3: CASSPDSSMNTEAFF; J: TRBJ1-1; D: NA; size: NA; length: 15; V: TRBV2
DNA: TGTGCCAGTACTACGGACAGTTCGACTAACTATGGCTACACCTTC; CDR3: CASTTDSSTNYGYTF; J: TRBJ1-2; D: NA; size: NA; length: 15; V: TRBV19
DNA: TGTGCCAGCAGTGAAAGGGGATATCAGCCCCAGCATTTT; CDR3: CASSERGYQPQHF; J: TRBJ1-5; D: NA; size: NA; length: 13; V: TRBV6-1
DNA: TGCAGCGTAGCCCACGGGGGTGGGGGGACCTACGAGCAGTACTTC; CDR3: CSVAHGGGGTYEQYF; J: TRBJ2-7; D: NA; size: NA; length: 15; V: TRBV29-1
DNA: TGTGCCAGCAGCCATCGCAAGGGGCAGGTCTCCTACGAGCAGTACTTC; CDR3: CASSHRKGQVSYEQYF; J: TRBJ2-7; D: NA; size: NA; length: 16; V: TRBV14
DNA: TGCGCCAGCGGCCCGGGGGGCAGGTCCTACGAGCAGTACTTC; CDR3: CASGPGGRSYEQYF; J: TRBJ2-7; D: NA; size: NA; length: 14; V: TRBV10-2
DNA: TGTGCCAGTAGTATGCAGATTAATCAGCCCCAGCATTTT; CDR3: CASSMQINQPQHF; J: TRBJ1-5; D: NA; size: NA; length: 13; V: TRBV19
DNA: TGTGCCAGCAGTTTCAGGGTCGACTATGGCTACACCTTC; CDR3: CASSFRVDYGYTF; J: TRBJ1-2; D: NA; size: NA; length: 13; V: TRBV27
DNA: TGTGCCAGCAGCTTACCCTCCCGGGAGTCTCACGAGCAGTACTTC; CDR3: CASSLPSRESHEQYF; J: TRBJ2-7; D: NA; size: NA; length: 15; V: TRBV7-9
DNA: TGTGCCAGCAGCCATGACATCAGTGAAGCTTTCTTT; CDR3: CASSHDISEAFF; J: TRBJ1-1; D: NA; size: once; length: 12; V: TRBV11-1
DNA: TGTGCCAGCAGCTTATACAGGGTAGAGGATACGCAGTATTTT; CDR3: CASSLYRVEDTQYF; J: TRBJ2-3; D: NA; size: NA; length: 14; V: TRBV7-9
DNA: TGTGCCAGCAGTTTAAGAGCCCGGGCTAGCGCTTACACAGATACGCAGTATTTT; CDR3: CASSLRARASAYTDTQYF; J: TRBJ2-3; D: NA; size: once; length: 18; V: TRBV28
DNA: TGTGCCAGCTCACCAGGATTGGACAGGGGTTATTATCAGCCCCAGCATTTT; CDR3: CASSPGLDRGYYQPQHF; J: TRBJ1-5; D: TRBD1; size: NA; length: 17; V: TRBV18
DNA: TGCGCCAGCAGCCAAGTCACGCAGGGTGGTGGAAACACCATATATTTT; CDR3: CASSQVTQGGGNTIYF; J: TRBJ1-3; D: NA; size: NA; length: 16; V: TRBV4-1
DNA: TGTGCCAGCAGCTTATCCGGACTAGGGAGGGATGAGCAGTTCTTC; CDR3: CASSLSGLGRDEQFF; J: TRBJ2-1; D: TRBD2; size: NA; length: 15; V: TRBV11-2
DNA: TGTGCCAGTAGTATAGTCCCAGGGGACGCCCTTTACGAGCAGTACTTC; CDR3: CASSIVPGDALYEQYF; J: TRBJ2-7; D: NA; size: NA; length: 16; V: TRBV19
DNA: TGTGCCAGCAGCTTACGGGACAGTAATTTGTCGCCCCAGCATTTT; CDR3: CASSLRDSNLSPQHF; J: TRBJ1-5; D: TRBD1; size: few; length: 15; V: TRBV7-9
DNA: TGTGCCAGCAGCTTTAGGGGGACCGGGGAGCTGTTTTTT; CDR3: CASSFRGTGELFF; J: TRBJ2-2; D: NA; size: NA; length: 13; V: TRBV7-6
DNA: TGTGCCAGCAGTCCCGGAGGCACGGCGGGTACGCAGTACTTC; CDR3: CASSPGGTAGTQYF; J: TRBJ2-7; D: NA; size: NA; length: 14; V: TRBV6-5
DNA: TGTGCCAGCACGATTGGGGGGGGGTCCTACGAGCAGTACTTC; CDR3: CASTIGGGSYEQYF; J: TRBJ2-7; D: TRBD2; size: NA; length: 14; V: TRBV5-6
DNA: TGCGCCAGCAGCCAAGCCCCTGGGGACCCTCTAGCGCGCGAGACCCAGTACTTC; CDR3: CASSQAPGDPLARETQYF; J: TRBJ2-5; D: NA; size: NA; length: 18; V: TRBV4-1
DNA: TGTGCCAGCACTGGGACTGGCTACAATGAGCAGTTCTTC; CDR3: CASTGTGYNEQFF; J: TRBJ2-1; D: NA; size: NA; length: 13; V: TRBV2
DNA: TGTGCCAGCAGTTACAGCCTAGCGGGAGTTTCAGATACGCAGTATTTT; CDR3: CASSYSLAGVSDTQYF; J: TRBJ2-3; D: TRBD2; size: NA; length: 16; V: TRBV6-5
DNA: TGTGCCAGTAGTTCGGGACTAGCGGGAGGGTCCAGGGCAGAGACCCAGTACTTC; CDR3: CASSSGLAGGSRAETQYF; J: TRBJ2-5; D: TRBD2; size: NA; length: 18; V: TRBV19
DNA: TGTGCCAGCAACCAAGGGACAGGGGACACTGAAGCTTTCTTT; CDR3: CASNQGTGDTEAFF; J: TRBJ1-1; D: TRBD1; size: NA; length: 14; V: TRBV6-1
DNA: TGTGCCAGCACCGCGGTGGGAGGGCAAAACACCGGGGAGCTGTTTTTT; CDR3: CASTAVGGQNTGELFF; J: TRBJ2-2; D: TRBD2; size: NA; length: 16; V: TRBV4-2